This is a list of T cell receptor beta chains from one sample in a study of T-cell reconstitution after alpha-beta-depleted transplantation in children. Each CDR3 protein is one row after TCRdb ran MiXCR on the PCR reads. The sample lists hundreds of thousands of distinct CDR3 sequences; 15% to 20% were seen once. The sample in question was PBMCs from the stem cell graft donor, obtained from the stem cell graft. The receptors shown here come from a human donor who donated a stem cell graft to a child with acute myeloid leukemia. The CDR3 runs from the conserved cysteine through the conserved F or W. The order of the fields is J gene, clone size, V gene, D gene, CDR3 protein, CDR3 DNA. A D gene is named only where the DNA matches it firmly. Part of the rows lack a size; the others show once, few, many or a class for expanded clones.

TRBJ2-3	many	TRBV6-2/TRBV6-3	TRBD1	CASTSRPQGVTDTQYF	TGTGCCAGCACCTCCCGGCCTCAGGGGGTGACAGATACGCAGTATTTT
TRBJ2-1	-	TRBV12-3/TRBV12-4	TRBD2	CASSFETSGAGDEQFF	TGTGCCAGCAGTTTTGAGACTAGCGGGGCCGGGGATGAGCAGTTCTTC
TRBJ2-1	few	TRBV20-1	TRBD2	CSARAASGGISSYNEQFF	TGCAGTGCTAGAGCAGCTAGCGGGGGGATTAGCTCCTACAATGAGCAGTTCTTC
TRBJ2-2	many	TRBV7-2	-	CASSLAGGQSTGELFF	TGTGCCAGCAGCTTAGCCGGGGGGCAGAGCACCGGGGAGCTGTTTTTT
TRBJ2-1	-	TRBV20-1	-	CSARDPRLPSNNEQFF	TGCAGTGCTAGAGATCCGCGACTCCCTTCGAACAATGAGCAGTTCTTC
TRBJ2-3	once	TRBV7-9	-	CASSQDSRTDTQYF	TGTGCCAGCAGCCAGGACTCCCGGACAGATACGCAGTATTTT
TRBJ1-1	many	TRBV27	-	CASSYRGSTEAFF	TGTGCCAGCAGTTATCGAGGATCCACTGAAGCTTTCTTT
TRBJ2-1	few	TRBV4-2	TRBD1	CASSPRDRGYNEQFF	TGTGCCAGCAGCCCCCGGGACAGGGGTTACAATGAGCAGTTCTTC
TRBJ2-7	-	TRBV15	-	CATSIRDNYEQYF	TGTGCCACCAGCATCCGGGATAACTACGAGCAGTACTTC
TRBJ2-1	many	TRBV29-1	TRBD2	CSGRRRGAHNEQFF	TGCAGCGGGCGCCGGCGGGGGGCCCACAATGAGCAGTTCTTC
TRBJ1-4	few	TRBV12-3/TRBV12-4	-	CASSLKEKLFF	TGTGCCAGCAGTTTGAAGGAAAAACTGTTTTTT
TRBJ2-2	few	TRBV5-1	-	CASSHPTANTGELFF	TGCGCCAGCAGCCATCCTACGGCCAACACCGGGGAGCTGTTTTTT
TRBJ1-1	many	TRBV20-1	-	CSAREGAMNTEAFF	TGCAGTGCTAGAGAAGGTGCCATGAACACTGAAGCTTTCTTT
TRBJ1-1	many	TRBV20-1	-	CSARYSDEAFF	TGCAGTGCTAGGTACAGCGATGAAGCTTTCTTT
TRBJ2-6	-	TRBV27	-	CASSFQGLSSGANVLTF	TGTGCCAGCAGTTTCCAGGGGTTGTCGTCTGGGGCCAACGTCCTGACTTTC
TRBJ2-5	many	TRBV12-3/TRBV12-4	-	CASRAGSAETQYF	TGTGCCAGCAGAGCTGGATCGGCTGAGACCCAGTACTTC
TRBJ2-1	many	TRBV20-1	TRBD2	CSASSGGDNEQFF	TGCAGTGCATCTAGCGGGGGAGATAATGAGCAGTTCTTC
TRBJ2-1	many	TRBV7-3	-	CASSLYRSNSYNEQFF	TGTGCCAGCAGTTTATACAGGAGTAACTCCTACAATGAGCAGTTCTTC
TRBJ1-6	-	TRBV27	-	CASSSPGDLGSPLHF	TGTGCCAGCAGTTCCCCAGGGGACTTGGGTTCACCCCTCCACTTT
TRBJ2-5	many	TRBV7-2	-	CASSPPGTQYF	TGTGCCAGTTCGCCCCCAGGGACCCAGTACTTC
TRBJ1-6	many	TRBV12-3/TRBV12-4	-	CASSLGQGSPLHF	TGTGCCAGCAGTTTAGGACAAGGTTCACCCCTCCACTTT
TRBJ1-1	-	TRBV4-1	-	CASSSRPSWDTEAFF	TGCGCCAGCAGCTCTAGACCATCTTGGGACACTGAAGCTTTCTTT
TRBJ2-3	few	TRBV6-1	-	CASSDLLDTQYF	TGTGCCAGCAGTGACCTTTTAGATACGCAGTATTTT
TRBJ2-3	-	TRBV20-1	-	CSALLGRGTDTQYF	TGCAGTGCTCTTCTTGGCCGGGGCACAGATACGCAGTATTTT
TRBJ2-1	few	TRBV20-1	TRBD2	CSASTSGGGLNEQFF	TGCAGTGCTAGTACTAGCGGGGGCGGATTAAATGAGCAGTTCTTC
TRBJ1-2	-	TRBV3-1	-	CASILTGSNYGYTF	TGTGCCAGCATCCTGACAGGATCTAACTATGGCTACACCTTC
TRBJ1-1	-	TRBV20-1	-	CSAPDSNTEAFF	TGCAGTGCCCCCGACAGTAACACTGAAGCTTTCTTT
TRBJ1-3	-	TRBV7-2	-	CASSLARADGNTIYF	TGTGCCAGCAGCTTAGCCAGGGCGGACGGAAACACCATATATTTT
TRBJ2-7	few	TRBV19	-	CASSAGAFGYEQYF	TGTGCCAGTAGTGCCGGGGCATTTGGCTACGAGCAGTACTTC
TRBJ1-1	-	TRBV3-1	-	CASSQVTLGSTEAFF	TGTGCCAGCAGCCAAGTGACCCTAGGCAGCACTGAAGCTTTCTTT